The 15 T cell receptor beta chains reported below all come from one sample, sequenced in a study of OX40 agonist ivuxolimab in advanced cancers. TCRdb keeps only in-frame clones here, not all; method: immunoSEQ multiplex PCR. The sample shows about 99,000 clones, approximately 95% of them seen only once. Sequencing used CD4+ or CD8+ T cells sorted from blood, obtained in a trial of the OX40 agonist ivuxolimab. The receptor source for this set is an adult with an advanced solid tumor such as melanoma, head and neck, liver or kidney cancer.

The genes are TRBV19 and TRBJ2-7; 13 nucleotides match TRBD2. The CDR3 loop spans 15 amino acids. Germline CDR1 LNHDA, CDR2 SQIVND (reference sequence). V was pared by 5 bases and J by 2 bases, with 3 bases of the junction left unmatched. CDR3 in DNA: TGTGCCAGTAGTCCGGGACTAGCGGGACCCTACGAGCAGTACTTC. Translated: CASSPGLAGPYEQYF.

This chain uses TRBV19 with TRBJ2-1; no clear D. CDR1 LNHDA and CDR2 SQIVND come from the germline V gene (reference sequence). The V end was cut by 0 bases, the J end by 3 bases, with 12 bases between. The CDR3 contains 16 residues. CDR3 in DNA: TGTGCCAGTAGTATAGATAGTCTAGTTTACTACAATGAGCAGTTCTTC. Residues: CASSIDSLVYYNEQFF.

The J gene is TRBJ2-3, the V gene TRBV4-3; a possible D gene is TRBD1 (6 bases). V was shortened by 0 bases and J by 5 bases, with 18 bases between the two germline ends. The germline CDR1 and CDR2 sequences are LGHNA and YSLEER. The CDR3 contains 17 residues. The CDR3 region is CASSQDSTGRRKDTQYF. The CDR3 nucleotides are TGCGCCAGCAGCCAAGATTCGACAGGACGGCGTAAAGATACGCAGTATTTT.

The V and J genes are TRBV6-5 and TRBJ1-1, with 7 bases matching TRBD1. This CDR3 comprises 15 residues. The junction had 8 bases not matched to a gene; V was cut back by 6 bases and J by 1 base. Germline lookup yields CDR1 MNHEY and CDR2 SVGAGI. The CDR3 DNA sequence: TGTGCCAGCAGCCAACGCCGGGACAGGAACACTGAAGCTTTCTTT. It translates to CASSQRRDRNTEAFF.

This chain connects TRBV27 to TRBJ2-7, with D uncertain. The CDR3 sequence is 14 residues long. In germline, CDR1 is MNHEY, CDR2 SMNVEV (reference sequence). The ends were cut back, 5 bases at V and 3 bases at J, with 14 bases in the middle. CDR3 coding DNA: TGTGCCAGCAGTCCTACGCCCGGTGGCTACGAGCAGTACTTC. This encodes CASSPTPGGYEQYF.

The chain joins TRBV27 to TRBJ1-1; no firm D call. V gave up 4 bases and J gave up 0 bases, with 18 bases separating them. CDR1 and CDR2 (germline): MNHEY, SMNVEV (reference sequence). The CDR3 runs to 17 residues. As DNA, the CDR3 is TGTGCCAGCAGTTCCTTAGGGAGACTTGTTTTGAACACTGAAGCTTTCTTT. This codes for CASSSLGRLVLNTEAFF.

The rearrangement joins TRBV2 to TRBJ1-3; TRBD1 matches at 8 bases. This CDR3 is 17 amino acids long. J lost 2 bases, V lost 8 bases, and 14 bases had no gene match. Germline V gene lookup returns CDR1 SNHLY and CDR2 FYNNEI. The CDR3 is CASGGPPDRATGNTIYF. CDR3 DNA: TGTGCCAGCGGTGGGCCGCCGGACAGGGCCACTGGAAACACCATATATTTT.

J is TRBJ1-5 and V is TRBV19, with D perhaps matching TRBD1 (6 bases). CDR1 LNHDA and CDR2 SQIVND come from the germline V gene (reference sequence). The CDR3 has 18 amino acids. Between the trimmed V and J ends, which lost 7 bases and 5 bases, there was a span of 27 bases. CDR3 protein: CASTPWSGAGVIDQPQHF. CDR3 DNA: TGTGCCAGTACCCCATGGTCAGGGGCGGGGGTTATCGATCAGCCCCAGCATTTT. The full variable domain, in which reference TRBV19 and TRBJ1-5 provide the parts outside the CDR3, is DGGITQSPKYLFRKEGQNVTLSCEQNLNHDAMYWYRQDPGQGLRLIYYSQIVNDFQKGDIAEGYSVSREKKESFPLTVTSAQKNPTAFYLCASTPWSGAGVIDQPQHFGDGTRLSIL.

The CDR3 DNA reads as TGCGCCAGCAGGGGAGGAAACACCATATATTTT. As protein: CASRGGNTIYF. The chain uses TRBV5-1 and TRBJ1-3; no definite D call. Germline CDR1 is SGHRS and CDR2 is YFSETQ. CDR3 length equals 11 residues. Trimming removed 5 bases from V and 4 bases from J, with 4 bases in between.

The chain is built from TRBV7-9 and TRBJ1-2, with no clear D. The CDR3 is made up of 15 amino acids. V was cut by 0 bases and J by 4 bases, with 12 bases left in between. Germline loops: CDR1 SEHNR, CDR2 FQNEAQ (reference sequence). The CDR3: CASSLAGSTTYGYTF. The CDR3 coding sequence is TGTGCCAGCAGCTTAGCGGGGTCTACTACCTATGGCTACACCTTC.

V and J are TRBV28 and TRBJ1-5, with a tentative D call TRBD1 (5 bases). Trimming took off 3 bases at V and 2 bases at J, with 17 bases between the two ends. The CDR3 is 17 residues long. Germline-derived CDR1 and CDR2 are MDHEN and SYDVKM. This CDR3 is CASSFKQRVQGNQPQHF. The CDR3 DNA follows: TGTGCCAGCAGTTTTAAGCAGCGGGTACAGGGCAATCAGCCCCAGCATTTT.

The V call is TRBV5-1, the J call TRBJ1-4; TRBD1 is a possible D gene (6 bases). V was pared by 4 bases and J by 6 bases, with 19 bases between. CDR3 length equals 16 residues. Germline CDR1 and CDR2: SGHRS and YFSETQ. The CDR3 is CASSPGLGGPDEKLFF. The CDR3, as DNA: TGCGCCAGCAGCCCGGGGCTTGGGGGGCCGGATGAAAAACTGTTTTTT.

The chain is built from TRBV7-3 and TRBJ2-5; 10 bases line up with TRBD2. CDR3 length: 19 residues. Germline CDR1 and CDR2: SGHTA and FQGTGA. V lost 5 bases to trimming and J lost 5 bases; unmatched junction nucleotides: 20. CDR3 in DNA: TGTGCCAGCAGCCCCAACGACGGGACTAGCGATGGCTTGGGGGAGACCCAGTACTTC. This gives the protein CASSPNDGTSDGLGETQYF.

The chain uses TRBV6-1 and TRBJ2-7; the D is unclear. Trimming removed 7 bases from V and 3 bases from J, with 16 bases in between. Germline lookup yields CDR1 MNHNS and CDR2 SASEGT. The CDR3 sequence is 14 residues long. The CDR3 nucleotides are TGTGCCAGCAAAAGTCTTGGGGAACTCTACGAGCAGTACTTC. It codes for CASKSLGELYEQYF.

The chain is built from TRBV28 and TRBJ2-7; no reliable D call. Trimming cost V 4 bases and J 0 bases, with 19 bases left between them. Germline assignment: CDR1 MDHEN and CDR2 SYDVKM. This CDR3 is 17 amino acids long. In nucleotides, the CDR3 is TGTGCCAGCAGTTCCCAGATCGGCCAAAATAGCTCCTACGAGCAGTACTTC. It encodes CASSSQIGQNSSYEQYF.